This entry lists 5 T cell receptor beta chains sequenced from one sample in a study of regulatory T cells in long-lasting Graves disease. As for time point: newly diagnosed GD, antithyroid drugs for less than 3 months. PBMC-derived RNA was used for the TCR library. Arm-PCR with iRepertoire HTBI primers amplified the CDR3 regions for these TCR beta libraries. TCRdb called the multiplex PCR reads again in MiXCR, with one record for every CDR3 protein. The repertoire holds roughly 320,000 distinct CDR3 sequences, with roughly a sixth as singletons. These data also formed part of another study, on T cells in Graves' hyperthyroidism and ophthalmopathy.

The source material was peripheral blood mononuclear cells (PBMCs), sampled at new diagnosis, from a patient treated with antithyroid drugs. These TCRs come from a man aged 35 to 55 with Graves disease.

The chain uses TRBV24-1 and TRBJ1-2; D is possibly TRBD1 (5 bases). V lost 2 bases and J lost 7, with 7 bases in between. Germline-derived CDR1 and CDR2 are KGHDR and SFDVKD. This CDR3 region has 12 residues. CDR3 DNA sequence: TGTGCCACCAGTGATTCGGACACTGGCTACACCTTC. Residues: CATSDSDTGYTF.

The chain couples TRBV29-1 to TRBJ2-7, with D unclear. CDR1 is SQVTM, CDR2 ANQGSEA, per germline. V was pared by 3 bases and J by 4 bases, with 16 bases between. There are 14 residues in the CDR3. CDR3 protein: CSVDPGPGPYEQYF. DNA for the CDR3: TGCAGCGTTGATCCTGGGCCGGGCCCTTACGAGCAGTACTTC.

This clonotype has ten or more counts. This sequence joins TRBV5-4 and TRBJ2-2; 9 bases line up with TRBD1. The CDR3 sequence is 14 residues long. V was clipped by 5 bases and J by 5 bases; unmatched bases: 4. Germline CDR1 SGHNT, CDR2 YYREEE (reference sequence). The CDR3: CASRRTGETGELFF. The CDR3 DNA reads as TGTGCCAGCAGGCGGACAGGGGAAACCGGGGAGCTGTTTTTT. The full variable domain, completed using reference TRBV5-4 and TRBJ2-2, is ETGVTQSPTHLIKTRGQQVTLRCSSQSGHNTVSWYQQALGQGPQFIFQYYREEENGRGNFPPRFSGLQFPNYSSELNVNALELDDSALYLCASRRTGETGELFFGEGSRLTVL.

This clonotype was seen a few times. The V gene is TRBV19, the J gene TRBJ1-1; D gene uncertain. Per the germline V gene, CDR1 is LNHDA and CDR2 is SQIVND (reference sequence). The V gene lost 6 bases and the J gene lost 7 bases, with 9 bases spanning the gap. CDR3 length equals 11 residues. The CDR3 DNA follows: TGTGCCAGTAGGATATACGGTGAAGCTTTCTTT. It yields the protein CASRIYGEAFF.

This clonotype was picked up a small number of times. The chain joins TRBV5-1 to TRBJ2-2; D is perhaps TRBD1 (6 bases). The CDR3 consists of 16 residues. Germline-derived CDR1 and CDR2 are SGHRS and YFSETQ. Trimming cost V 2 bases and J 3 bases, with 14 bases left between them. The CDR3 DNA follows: TGCGCCAGCAGCTTTATGGGGGCCCCGGACACCGGGGAGCTGTTTTTT. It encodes CASSFMGAPDTGELFF.